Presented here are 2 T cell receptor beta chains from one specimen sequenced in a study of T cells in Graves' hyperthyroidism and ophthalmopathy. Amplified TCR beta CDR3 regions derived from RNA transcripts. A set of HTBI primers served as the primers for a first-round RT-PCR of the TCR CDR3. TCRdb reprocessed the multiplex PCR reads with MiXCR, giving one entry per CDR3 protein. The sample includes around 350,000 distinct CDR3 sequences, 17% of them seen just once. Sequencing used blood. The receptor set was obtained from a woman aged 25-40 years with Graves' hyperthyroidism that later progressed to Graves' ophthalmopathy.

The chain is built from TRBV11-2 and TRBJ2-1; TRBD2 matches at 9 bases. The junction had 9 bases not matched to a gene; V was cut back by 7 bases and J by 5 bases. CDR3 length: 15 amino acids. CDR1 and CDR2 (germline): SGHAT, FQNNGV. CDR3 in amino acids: CASTPGLALHNEQFF. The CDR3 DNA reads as TGTGCCAGCACCCCCGGACTAGCGCTGCACAATGAGCAGTTCTTC.

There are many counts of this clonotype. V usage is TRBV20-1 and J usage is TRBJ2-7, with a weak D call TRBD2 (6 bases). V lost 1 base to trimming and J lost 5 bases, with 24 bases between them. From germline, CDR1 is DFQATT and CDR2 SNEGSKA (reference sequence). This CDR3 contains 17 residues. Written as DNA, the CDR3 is TGCAGTGCTAGAGTGGTTGGGAGGAGAGGGCCGGTGGACGAGCAGTACTTC. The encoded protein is CSARVVGRRGPVDEQYF.